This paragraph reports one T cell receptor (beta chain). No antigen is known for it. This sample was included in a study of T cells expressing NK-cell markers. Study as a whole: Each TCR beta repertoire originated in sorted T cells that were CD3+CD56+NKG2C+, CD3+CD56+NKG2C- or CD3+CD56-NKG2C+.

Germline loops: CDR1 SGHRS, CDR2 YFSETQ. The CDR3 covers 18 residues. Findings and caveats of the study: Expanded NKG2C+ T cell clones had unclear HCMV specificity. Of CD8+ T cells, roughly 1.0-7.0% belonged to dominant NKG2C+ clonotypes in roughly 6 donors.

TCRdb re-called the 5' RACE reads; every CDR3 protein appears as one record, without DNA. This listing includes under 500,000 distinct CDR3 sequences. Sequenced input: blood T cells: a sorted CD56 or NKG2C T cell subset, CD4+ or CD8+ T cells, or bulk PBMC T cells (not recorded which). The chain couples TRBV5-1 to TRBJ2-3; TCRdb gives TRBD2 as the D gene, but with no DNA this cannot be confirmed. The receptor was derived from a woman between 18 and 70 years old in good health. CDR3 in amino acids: CASSWGLLAGTSTDTQYF.